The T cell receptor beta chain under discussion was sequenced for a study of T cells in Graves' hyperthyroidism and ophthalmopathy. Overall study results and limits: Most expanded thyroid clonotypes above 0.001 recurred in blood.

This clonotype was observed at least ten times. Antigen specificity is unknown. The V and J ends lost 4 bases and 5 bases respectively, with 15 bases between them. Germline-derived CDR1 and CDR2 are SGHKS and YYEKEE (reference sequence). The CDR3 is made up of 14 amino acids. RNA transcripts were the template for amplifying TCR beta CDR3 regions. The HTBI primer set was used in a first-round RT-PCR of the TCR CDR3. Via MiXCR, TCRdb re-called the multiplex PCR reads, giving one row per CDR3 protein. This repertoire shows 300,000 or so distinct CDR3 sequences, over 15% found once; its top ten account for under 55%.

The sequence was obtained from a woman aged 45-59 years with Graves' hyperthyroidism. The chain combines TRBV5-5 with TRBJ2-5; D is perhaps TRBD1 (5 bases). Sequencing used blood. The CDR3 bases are TGTGCCAGCAGCATCATTCAGGGTGGGGAGACCCAGTACTTC. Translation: CASSIIQGGETQYF.